The clone carrying this TCR beta chain was seen ten or more times. Time point reported: after trial treatment. As to treatment: LDRT plus nivolumab, ipilimumab, low-dose cyclophosphamide and aspirin (RACIN trial). This CDR3 has 14 residues. The germline V and J ends were trimmed by 4 bases and 1 base, with 11 bases remaining between them. Germline CDR1 SGHRS, CDR2 YFSETQ. The record originates from a study of low-dose radiotherapy and immunotherapy resistance in tumors. Study in general: It was 1 Gy per fraction every two weeks that Cohort 2 received, adding up to 13 Gy over 26 weeks. Intravenous cyclophosphamide at 200 mg/m2 preceded radiation and immunotherapy by one day, every two weeks.

TRAV and TRBV primers primed cDNA for both TCRalpha and TCRbeta. Amplification, which lasted about 20 PCR cycles, used a constant-region primer and V-primer adapter to amplify TCRs. One entry per CDR3 protein results from TCRdb running MiXCR on the reads. The sample lists 85,000 to 95,000 distinct CDR3 sequences; around 20% were seen once. This chain uses TRBV5-1 with TRBJ1-1, with D possibly TRBD1 on 6 matching bases. The TCR comes from a female donor with ovarian cancer. The sample consisted of PBMCs, taken after low-dose radiotherapy plus immunotherapy. Written as DNA, the CDR3 is TGCGCCAGCAGCGCATCACAGGGGAACACTGAAGCTTTCTTT. It specifies CASSASQGNTEAFF.